This T cell receptor beta chain was captured in a study of T-cell reconstitution after alpha-beta-depleted transplantation in children. The study, taken as a whole, reports: There were reportedly several hundred expanded graft clones from which alpha-beta T cells came about two months after transplant. From newly produced T cells came most of the T-cell counts and diversity one year after transplant. Some patients' high day-60 TCRbeta diversity was traced to surviving recipient T cells and thymic progenitors.

The TCRbeta library incorporated unique molecular identifiers. TCRdb called the PCR reads again in MiXCR, with one record for every CDR3 protein. The sample comprises over 400,000 distinct CDR3 sequences, 43% of which are singletons, and 27% rests with the top ten. V was trimmed by 6 bases and J by 5 bases, leaving 14 bases between them. The CDR3 has 15 amino acids. The germline V gene has CDR1 MNHNS and CDR2 SASEGT. This clonotype was counted ten times or more. The target antigen is unknown. The genes are TRBV6-1 and TRBJ1-6, with D possibly matching TRBD1 (5 bases). Sequenced material: PBMCs, taken before TCRalphabeta/CD19-depleted stem cell transplant. The origin of this receptor is a girl aged 2 to 9 with aplastic anemia, due to receive a stem cell transplant. The CDR3 is CASSSSRGNNSPLHF. The CDR3 coding sequence is TGTGCCAGCAGCAGTTCTAGGGGAAATAATTCACCCCTCCACTTT.